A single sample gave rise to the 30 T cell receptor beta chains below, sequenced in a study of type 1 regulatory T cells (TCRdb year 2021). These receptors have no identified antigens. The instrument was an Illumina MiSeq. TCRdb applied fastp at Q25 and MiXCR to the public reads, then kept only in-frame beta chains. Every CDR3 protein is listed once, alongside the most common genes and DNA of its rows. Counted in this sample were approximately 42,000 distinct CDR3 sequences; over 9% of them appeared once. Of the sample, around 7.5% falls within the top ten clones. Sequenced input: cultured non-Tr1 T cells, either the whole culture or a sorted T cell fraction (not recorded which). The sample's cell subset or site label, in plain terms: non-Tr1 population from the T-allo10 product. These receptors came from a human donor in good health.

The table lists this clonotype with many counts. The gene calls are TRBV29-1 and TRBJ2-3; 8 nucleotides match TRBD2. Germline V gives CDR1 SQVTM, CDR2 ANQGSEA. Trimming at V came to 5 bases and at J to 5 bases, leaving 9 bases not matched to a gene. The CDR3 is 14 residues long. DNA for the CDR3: TGCAGCGTTTCGTCAGTCGGGAGGGGAGATACGCAGTATTTT. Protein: CSVSSVGRGDTQYF.

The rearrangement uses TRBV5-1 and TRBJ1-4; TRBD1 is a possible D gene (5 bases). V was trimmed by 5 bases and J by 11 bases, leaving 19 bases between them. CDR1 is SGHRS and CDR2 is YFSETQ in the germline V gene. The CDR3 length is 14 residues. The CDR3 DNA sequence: TGCGCCAGCAGTAGGGACGCCCCATCTGAGAAACTGTTTTTT. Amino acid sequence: CASSRDAPSEKLFF. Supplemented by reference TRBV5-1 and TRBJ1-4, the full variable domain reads KAGVTQTPRYLIKTRGQQVTLSCSPISGHRSVSWYQQTPGQGLQFLFEYFSETQRNKGNFPGRFSGRQFSNSRSEMNVSTLELGDSALYLCASSRDAPSEKLFFGSGTQLSVL.

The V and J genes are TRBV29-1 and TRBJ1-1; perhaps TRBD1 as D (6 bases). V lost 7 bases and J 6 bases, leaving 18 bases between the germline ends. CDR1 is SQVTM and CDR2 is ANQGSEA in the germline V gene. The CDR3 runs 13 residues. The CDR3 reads CSGSQGSRAEAFF. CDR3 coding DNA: TGCAGCGGAAGTCAGGGGAGTAGGGCTGAAGCTTTCTTT.

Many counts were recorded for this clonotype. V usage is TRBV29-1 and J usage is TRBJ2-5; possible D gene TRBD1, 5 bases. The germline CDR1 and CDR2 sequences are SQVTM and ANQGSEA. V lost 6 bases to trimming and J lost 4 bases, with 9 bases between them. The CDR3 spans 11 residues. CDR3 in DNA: TGCAGCGTGGGGCCCGCAGAGACCCAGTACTTC. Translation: CSVGPAETQYF.

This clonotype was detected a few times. The CDR3 loop reads CATSALKGTGRKETQYF. As DNA, the CDR3 is TGTGCCACCAGTGCCCTGAAGGGGACAGGGCGAAAAGAGACCCAGTACTTC. The chain combines TRBV24-1 with TRBJ2-5, with 9 bases aligning to TRBD1. The CDR3 totals 17 residues. V was pared by 5 bases and J by 3 bases, with 12 bases of the junction left unmatched. CDR1 KGHDR and CDR2 SFDVKD come from the germline V gene.

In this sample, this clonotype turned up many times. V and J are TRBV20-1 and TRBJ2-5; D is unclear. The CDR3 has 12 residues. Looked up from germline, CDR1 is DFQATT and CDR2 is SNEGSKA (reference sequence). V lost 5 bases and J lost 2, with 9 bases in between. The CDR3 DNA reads TGCAGTGCTGCCACCAGACAAGAGACCCAGTACTTC. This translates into CSAATRQETQYF.

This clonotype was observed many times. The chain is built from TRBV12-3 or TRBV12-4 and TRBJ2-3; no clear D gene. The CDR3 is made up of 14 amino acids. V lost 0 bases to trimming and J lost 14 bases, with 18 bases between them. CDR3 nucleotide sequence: TGTGCCAGCAGTTTAGCGATGAGTATCCTAGTACCGTATTTT. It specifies CASSLAMSILVPYF.

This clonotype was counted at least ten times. The CDR3 DNA reads TGCGCCAGCAGCCTCGCGGGGCTCACTGAAGCTTTCTTT. Its protein is CASSLAGLTEAFF. This sequence joins TRBV5-1 and TRBJ1-1, with D maybe TRBD1 (5 bases). Germline assignment: CDR1 SGHRS and CDR2 YFSETQ. V lost 4 bases, J lost 4 bases, and 11 bases lay in between. The CDR3 sequence is 13 residues long.

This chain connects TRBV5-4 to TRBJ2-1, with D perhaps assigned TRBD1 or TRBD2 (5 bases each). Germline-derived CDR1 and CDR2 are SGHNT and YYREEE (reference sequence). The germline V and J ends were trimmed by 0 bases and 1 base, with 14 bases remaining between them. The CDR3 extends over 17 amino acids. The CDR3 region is CASSLVPRGGSYNEQFF. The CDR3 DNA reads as TGTGCCAGCAGCTTGGTTCCGAGGGGTGGATCCTACAATGAGCAGTTCTTC.

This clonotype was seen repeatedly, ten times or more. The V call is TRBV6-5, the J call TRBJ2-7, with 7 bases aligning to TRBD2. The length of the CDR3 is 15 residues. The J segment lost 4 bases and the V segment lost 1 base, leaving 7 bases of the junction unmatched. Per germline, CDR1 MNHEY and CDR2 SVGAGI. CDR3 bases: TGTGCCAGCAGTTACTTAGCTAGCGGAGCTTACGAGCAGTACTTC. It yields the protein CASSYLASGAYEQYF.

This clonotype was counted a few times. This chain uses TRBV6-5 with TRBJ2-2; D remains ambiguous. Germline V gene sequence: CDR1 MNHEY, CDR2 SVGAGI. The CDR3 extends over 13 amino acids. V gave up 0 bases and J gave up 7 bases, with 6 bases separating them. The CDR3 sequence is CASSYSAFGELFF. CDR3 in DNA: TGTGCCAGCAGTTACTCGGCCTTCGGGGAGCTGTTTTTT.

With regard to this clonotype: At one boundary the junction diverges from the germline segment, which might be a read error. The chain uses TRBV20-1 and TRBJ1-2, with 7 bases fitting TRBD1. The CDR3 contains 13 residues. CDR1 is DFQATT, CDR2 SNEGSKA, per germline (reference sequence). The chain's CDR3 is CSARTGANYGYAF. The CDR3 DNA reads TGCAGTGCTCGGACAGGAGCTAACTATGGCTACGCCTTC.

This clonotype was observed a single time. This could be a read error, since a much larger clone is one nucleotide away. The CDR3 protein is CASATGHQNIRYF. DNA of the CDR3: TGCGCCAGCGCAACGGGGCATCAAAACATTCGGTACTTC. This chain connects TRBV10-2 to TRBJ2-4; either TRBD1 or TRBD2 may fit D (5 bases each). Germline V lookup: CDR1 WSHSY, CDR2 SAAADI. The CDR3 consists of 13 residues.

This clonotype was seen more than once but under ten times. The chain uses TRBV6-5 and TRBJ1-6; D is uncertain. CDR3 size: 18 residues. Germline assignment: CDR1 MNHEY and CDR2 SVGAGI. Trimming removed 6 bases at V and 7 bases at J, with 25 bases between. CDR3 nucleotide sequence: TGTGCCAGCAGCTATCCCACCGGGGATCTGTCCGACAATTCACCCCTCCACTTT. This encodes CASSYPTGDLSDNSPLHF.

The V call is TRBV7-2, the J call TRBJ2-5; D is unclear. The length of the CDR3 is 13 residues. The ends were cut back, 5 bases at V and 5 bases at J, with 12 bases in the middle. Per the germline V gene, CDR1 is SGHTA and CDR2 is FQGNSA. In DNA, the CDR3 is TGTGCCAGCAGCATAGGTGCCGGGGAGACCCAGTACTTC. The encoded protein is CASSIGAGETQYF. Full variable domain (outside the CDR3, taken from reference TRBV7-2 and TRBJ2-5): GAGVSQSPSNKVTEKGKDVELRCDPISGHTALYWYRQSLGQGLEFLIYFQGNSAPDKSGLPSDRFSAERTGGSVSTLTIQRTQQEDSAVYLCASSIGAGETQYFGPGTRLLVL.

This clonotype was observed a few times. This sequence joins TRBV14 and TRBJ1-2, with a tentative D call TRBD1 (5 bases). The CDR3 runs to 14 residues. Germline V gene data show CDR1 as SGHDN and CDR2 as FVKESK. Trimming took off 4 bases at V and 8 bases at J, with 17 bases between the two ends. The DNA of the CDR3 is TGTGCCAGCAGCCGGGGGAGGGTCTCTGGAGGCTACACCTTC. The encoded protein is CASSRGRVSGGYTF.

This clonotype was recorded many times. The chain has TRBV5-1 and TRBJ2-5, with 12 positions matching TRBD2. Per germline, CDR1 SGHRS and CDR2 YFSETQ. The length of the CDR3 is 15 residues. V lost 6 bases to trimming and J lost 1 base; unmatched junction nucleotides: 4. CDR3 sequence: CASTKLAGGQETQYF. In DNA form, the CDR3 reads TGCGCCAGCACCAAACTAGCGGGAGGCCAAGAGACCCAGTACTTC. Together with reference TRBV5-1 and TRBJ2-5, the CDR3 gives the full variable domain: KAGVTQTPRYLIKTRGQQVTLSCSPISGHRSVSWYQQTPGQGLQFLFEYFSETQRNKGNFPGRFSGRQFSNSRSEMNVSTLELGDSALYLCASTKLAGGQETQYFGPGTRLLVL.

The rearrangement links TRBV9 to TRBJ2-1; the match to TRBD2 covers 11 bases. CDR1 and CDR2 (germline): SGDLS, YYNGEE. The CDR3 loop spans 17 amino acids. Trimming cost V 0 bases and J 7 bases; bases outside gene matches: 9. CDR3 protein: CASSVELVAGGLNEQFF. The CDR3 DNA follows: TGTGCCAGCAGCGTAGAGTTGGTAGCGGGAGGGCTAAATGAGCAGTTCTTC.

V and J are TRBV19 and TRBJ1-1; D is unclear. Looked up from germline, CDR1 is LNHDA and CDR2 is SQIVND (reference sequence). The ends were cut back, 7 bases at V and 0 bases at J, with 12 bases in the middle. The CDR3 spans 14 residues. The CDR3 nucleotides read TGTGCCAGTACGCGGGGTTCCATGAACACTGAAGCTTTCTTT. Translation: CASTRGSMNTEAFF.

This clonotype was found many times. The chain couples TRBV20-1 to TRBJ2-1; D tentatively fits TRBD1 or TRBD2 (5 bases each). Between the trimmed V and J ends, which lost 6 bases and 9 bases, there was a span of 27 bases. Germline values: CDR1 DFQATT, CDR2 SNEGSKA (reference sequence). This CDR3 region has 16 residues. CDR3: CSALGRGEGSLTEQFF. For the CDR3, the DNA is TGCAGTGCCCTAGGTCGGGGCGAGGGTTCGCTTACTGAGCAGTTCTTC.

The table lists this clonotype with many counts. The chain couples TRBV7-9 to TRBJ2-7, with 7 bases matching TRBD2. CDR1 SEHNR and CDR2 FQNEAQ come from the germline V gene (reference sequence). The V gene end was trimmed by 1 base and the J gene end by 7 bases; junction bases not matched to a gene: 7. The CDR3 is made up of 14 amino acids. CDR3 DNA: TGTGCCAGCAGCTTAGATGGGGGAGGGAAAGAGCAGTACTTC. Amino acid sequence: CASSLDGGGKEQYF.

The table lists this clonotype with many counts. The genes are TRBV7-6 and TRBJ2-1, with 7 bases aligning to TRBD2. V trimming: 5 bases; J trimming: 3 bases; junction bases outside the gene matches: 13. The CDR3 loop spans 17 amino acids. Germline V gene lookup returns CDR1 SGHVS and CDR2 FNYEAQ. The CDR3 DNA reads TGTGCCAGCAGCACGTGGACTACCTCGGGGGGCTACAATGAGCAGTTCTTC. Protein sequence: CASSTWTTSGGYNEQFF.

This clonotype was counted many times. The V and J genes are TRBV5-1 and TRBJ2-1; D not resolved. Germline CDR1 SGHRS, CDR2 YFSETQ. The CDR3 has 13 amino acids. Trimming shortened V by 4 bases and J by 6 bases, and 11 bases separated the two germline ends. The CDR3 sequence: CASSRQLGNEQFF. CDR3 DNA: TGCGCCAGCAGCCGCCAATTGGGCAATGAGCAGTTCTTC.

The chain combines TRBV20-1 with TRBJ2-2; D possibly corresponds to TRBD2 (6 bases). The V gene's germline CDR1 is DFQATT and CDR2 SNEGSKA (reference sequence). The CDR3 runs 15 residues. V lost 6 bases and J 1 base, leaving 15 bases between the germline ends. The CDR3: CSARPGTLNTGELFF. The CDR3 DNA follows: TGCAGTGCCAGACCGGGGACTCTGAACACCGGGGAGCTGTTTTTT.

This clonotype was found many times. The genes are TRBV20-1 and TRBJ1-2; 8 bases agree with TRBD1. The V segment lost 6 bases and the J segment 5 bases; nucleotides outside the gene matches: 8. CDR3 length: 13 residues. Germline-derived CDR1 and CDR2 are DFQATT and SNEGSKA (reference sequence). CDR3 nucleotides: TGCAGTGCCACGCCGGACAGGGTTTATGGCTACACCTTC. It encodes CSATPDRVYGYTF.

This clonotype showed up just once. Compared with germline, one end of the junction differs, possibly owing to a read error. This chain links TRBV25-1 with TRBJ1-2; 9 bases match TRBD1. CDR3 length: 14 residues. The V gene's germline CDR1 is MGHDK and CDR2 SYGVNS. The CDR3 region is CTSSTGGKNYGYTF. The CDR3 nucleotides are TGTACCAGCAGCACAGGGGGCAAAAACTATGGCTACACCTTC.

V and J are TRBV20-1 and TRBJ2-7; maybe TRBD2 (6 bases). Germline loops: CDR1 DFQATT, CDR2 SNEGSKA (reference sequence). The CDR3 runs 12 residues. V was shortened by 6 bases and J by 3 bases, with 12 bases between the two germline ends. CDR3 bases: TGCAGTGCCCGGTCGGGGGACTACGAGCAGTACTTC. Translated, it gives CSARSGDYEQYF.

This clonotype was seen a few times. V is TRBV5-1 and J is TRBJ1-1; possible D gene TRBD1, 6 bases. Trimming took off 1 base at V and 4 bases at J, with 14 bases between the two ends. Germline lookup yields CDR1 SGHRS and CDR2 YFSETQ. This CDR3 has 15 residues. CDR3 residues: CASSLRPGASTEAFF. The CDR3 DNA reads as TGCGCCAGCAGCTTGCGTCCGGGGGCGAGCACTGAAGCTTTCTTT.

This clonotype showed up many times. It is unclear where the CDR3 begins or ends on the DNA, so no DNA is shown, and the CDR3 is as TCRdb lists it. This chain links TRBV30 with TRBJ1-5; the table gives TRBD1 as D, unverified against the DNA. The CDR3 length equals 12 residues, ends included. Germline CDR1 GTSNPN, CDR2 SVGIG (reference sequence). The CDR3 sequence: CAWGTGSLGEHF.

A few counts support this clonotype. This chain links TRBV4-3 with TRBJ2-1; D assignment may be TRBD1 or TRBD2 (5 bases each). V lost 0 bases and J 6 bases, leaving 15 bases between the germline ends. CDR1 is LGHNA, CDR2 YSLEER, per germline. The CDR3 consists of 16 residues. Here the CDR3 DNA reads TGCGCCAGCAGCCAAGATCCGGGACCGGAGTTCAATGAGCAGTTCTTC. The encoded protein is CASSQDPGPEFNEQFF.